This is a list of T cell receptor beta chains from one sample in a study of blood T cell repertoires in COVID-19. Repertoires were generated with immunoSEQ multiplex PCR, while TCRdb's copy carries only in-frame clones and drops some. The sample lists around 450,000 clones; about 85% were seen once. The sequenced material came from PBMCs or T cells enriched from blood (not recorded which). These receptors originate from a woman aged 18-29 years with acute COVID-19. Both conserved end residues are part of each CDR3. The D gene is left open where the match is weak. Size tells how often a clone was seen (once, few, many) or the class of an expanded clone, and some rows leave it out.

CDR3nt	CDR3aa	abundance	v_gene	j_gene	d_gene
TGTGCCATCAGTGTGGACAATCGCTCCAATGGCTACACCTTC	CAISVDNRSNGYTF	-	TRBV10-3	TRBJ1-2	-
TGTGCCAGCGCCCCGGGGAAGTGGGGCTACACCTTC	CASAPGKWGYTF	-	TRBV6-5	TRBJ1-2	-
TGTGCCAGCAGCTTACGGGGTAATACAAATCAGCCCCAGCATTTT	CASSLRGNTNQPQHF	-	TRBV7-2	TRBJ1-5	-
TGTGCCAGCAGATCCAACAGGGATGCTAATGAAAAACTGTTTTTT	CASRSNRDANEKLFF	-	TRBV7-9	TRBJ1-4	-
TGTGCCAGCAGTGACTCGAGACCAGGCCCAGTAAGCAATCAGCCCCAGCATTTT	CASSDSRPGPVSNQPQHF	-	TRBV6-4	TRBJ1-5	-
TGTGCCAGCACCTTACGAGCAGGGGAATTCACAGATACGCAGTATTTT	CASTLRAGEFTDTQYF	-	TRBV11-1	TRBJ2-3	-
TGTGCCAGCAGCTCGGGACTGAATGAAAAACTGTTTTTT	CASSSGLNEKLFF	once	TRBV7-2	TRBJ1-4	-
TGCGCCAGCAGCTTGGCAGAGAACACTGAAGCTTTCTTT	CASSLAENTEAFF	-	TRBV5-1	TRBJ1-1	-
TGTGCCAGTAGTCGCCAGGGAATGGATCAGCCCCAGCATTTT	CASSRQGMDQPQHF	once	TRBV19	TRBJ1-5	-
TGTGCCAGCAGCTTAATAGCTAGCGGGGGTATTCTTGAGCAGTTCTTC	CASSLIASGGILEQFF	-	TRBV11-2	TRBJ2-1	TRBD2
TGTGCCAGCAGTATCCAACAGGGTCCTGAAGCTTTCTTT	CASSIQQGPEAFF	-	TRBV6-5	TRBJ1-1	-
TGTGCCAGCTCACCACTGGATGCCGGGACAGGGAAAAACACTGAAGCTTTCTTT	CASSPLDAGTGKNTEAFF	-	TRBV18	TRBJ1-1	TRBD1
TGTGCCAGCAGCTTGCTAGCGGGTACCAGCTCCTACGAGCAGTACTTC	CASSLLAGTSSYEQYF	-	TRBV7-2	TRBJ2-7	TRBD2
TGTGCCAGCAGTTTAGGGGCCGGCACTGAAGCTTTCTTT	CASSLGAGTEAFF	-	TRBV27	TRBJ1-1	-
TGTGCCAGCAGTTCCCCGGACACCCGCTACGAGCAGTACTTC	CASSSPDTRYEQYF	-	TRBV27	TRBJ2-7	-
TGTGCCAGTAGTATGGGCCGGGAATATGGCTACACCTTC	CASSMGREYGYTF	-	TRBV19	TRBJ1-2	-
TGTGCCAGCAGTTGGGCCTCCGGACAGAGAAATCAGCCCCAGCATTTT	CASSWASGQRNQPQHF	few	TRBV28	TRBJ1-5	-
TGTGCCAGCAGCGTAGCTTGGGCAGGGCTCTACGAGCAGTACTTC	CASSVAWAGLYEQYF	-	TRBV9	TRBJ2-7	-
TGTGCCAGCAGCTTCGTCCCTAGCGGGATCGCGAACACCGGGGAGCTGTTTTTT	CASSFVPSGIANTGELFF	-	TRBV11-2	TRBJ2-2	TRBD2
TGTGCCAGCAGCTTAGTCCAGGGTGGTCCCTCCTACGAGCAGTACTTC	CASSLVQGGPSYEQYF	-	TRBV7-9	TRBJ2-7	-
TGTGCCAGCAGTGAAGGCCTAGCGGGGCCACTTACGCAGTATTTT	CASSEGLAGPLTQYF	once	TRBV6-4	TRBJ2-3	TRBD2
TGTGCCAGCAGCGTCGGTGAGGTCCGGGGAAACACCATATATTTT	CASSVGEVRGNTIYF	-	TRBV9	TRBJ1-3	-
TGCGCCAGCAGCTTGGTGGAGGCGGACACTGAAGCTTTCTTT	CASSLVEADTEAFF	-	TRBV5-1	TRBJ1-1	-
TGTGCCAGCAGCCTCTGGGACTCAGCAGGTGGAACTAATGAAAAACTGTTTTTT	CASSLWDSAGGTNEKLFF	-	TRBV7-3	TRBJ1-4	-
TGTGCCAGTAGTATAACCAGGGTAAACAATCAGCCCCAGCATTTT	CASSITRVNNQPQHF	-	TRBV19	TRBJ1-5	-
TGTGCCAGCAGTTTGGGCAACTATGGCTACACCTTC	CASSLGNYGYTF	-	TRBV6-2/TRBV6-3	TRBJ1-2	-
TGTGCCAGCAGCGTACAATGGAGGGGGCTCACAAAGCCCTACGAGCAGTACTTC	CASSVQWRGLTKPYEQYF	-	TRBV9	TRBJ2-7	-
TGCGCCAGCAGCTCGCGGACTAGCGGGAATATTGATGAGCAGTTCTTC	CASSSRTSGNIDEQFF	-	TRBV5-1	TRBJ2-1	TRBD2
TGCGCCAGCAGTGAGCCGTGGGAGGGGTACAATGAGCAGTTCTTC	CASSEPWEGYNEQFF	-	TRBV10-2	TRBJ2-1	TRBD2
TGTGCCAGTAGCTCGCGGGGGGAGGATACGCAGTATTTT	CASSSRGEDTQYF	-	TRBV19	TRBJ2-3	TRBD2
TGTGCCAGCAGCTTAGAGATCGGGGAAGCTAGGGAGCAGTACTTC	CASSLEIGEAREQYF	-	TRBV7-6	TRBJ2-7	-